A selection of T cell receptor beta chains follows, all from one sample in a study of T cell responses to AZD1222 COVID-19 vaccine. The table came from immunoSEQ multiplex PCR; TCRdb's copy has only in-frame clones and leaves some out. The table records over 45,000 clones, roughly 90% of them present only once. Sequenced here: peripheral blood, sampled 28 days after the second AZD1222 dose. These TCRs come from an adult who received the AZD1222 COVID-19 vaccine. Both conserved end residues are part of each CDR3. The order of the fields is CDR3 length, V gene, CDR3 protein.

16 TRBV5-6 CASSLTTGVFGNTIYF
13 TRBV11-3 CASSRRWAGELFF
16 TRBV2 CASSEALGGKSYEQYF
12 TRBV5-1 CASSEDGAGYTF
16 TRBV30 CAWSSSGAHAGNEQYF
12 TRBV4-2 CASSQAGDTQYF
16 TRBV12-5 CASGKGFGLRNTEAFF
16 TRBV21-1 CASSKVRLLAIYEQYF
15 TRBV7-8 CASSPRRSQKNEQFF
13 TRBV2 CASSPGITQPQHF
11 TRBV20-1 CSASLAYEQYF
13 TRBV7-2 CASTKGGRVEQFF
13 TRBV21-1 CSLVGGGDYEQYF
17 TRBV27 CASSLGAAGAINNEQFF
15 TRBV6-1 CASSDTGVSGNTIYF
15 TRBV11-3 CASSLVSGGGTEAFF
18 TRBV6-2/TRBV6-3 CASSYSVGTRGSYNEQFF
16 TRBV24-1 CATSDSGQGNTGELFF
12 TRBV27 CASSPSPDTQYF
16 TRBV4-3 CASSQDLTSGQYEQYF
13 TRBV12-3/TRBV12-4 CASRLRVFNEQFF
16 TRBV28 CASSLVQDWGGHGYTF
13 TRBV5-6 CASSLASSRGGFF
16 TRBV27 CASSFSGGTSTDTQYF
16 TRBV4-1 CASSQDFLQVLTEAFF
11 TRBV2 CASSAGSGQFF
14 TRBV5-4 CASSLVGPTDTQYF
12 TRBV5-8 CARSLAKETQYF
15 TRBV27 CASRPTGTGTYEQYF
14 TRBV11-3 CASSLRAGSETQYF
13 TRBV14 CASSPFMNTEAFF
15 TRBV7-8 CASSLAGGWNTEAFF
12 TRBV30 CAWTHRLGEQYF
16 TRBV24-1 CATSDGDRVKNNEQFF
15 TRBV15 CATSRDGGGGEPQHF
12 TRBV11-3 CASSSGPTGYTF
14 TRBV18 CASSPLQRNYEQYF
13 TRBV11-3 CASSLGTGNGYTF
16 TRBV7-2 CASSLLFVGANYGYTF
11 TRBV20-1 CSAQLPNEQFF
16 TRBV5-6 CASSLSGTATNEKLFF
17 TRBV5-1 CASSANLAGSAYNEQFF
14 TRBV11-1 CASRPAGGDYGYTF
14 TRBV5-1 CASKDLQGDTEAFF
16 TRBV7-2 CASSLDRGLGGNTIYF
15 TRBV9 CASSVGREGNQPQHF
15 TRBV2 CASAQGVVAVNEQFF
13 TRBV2 CASSIREGQPQHF